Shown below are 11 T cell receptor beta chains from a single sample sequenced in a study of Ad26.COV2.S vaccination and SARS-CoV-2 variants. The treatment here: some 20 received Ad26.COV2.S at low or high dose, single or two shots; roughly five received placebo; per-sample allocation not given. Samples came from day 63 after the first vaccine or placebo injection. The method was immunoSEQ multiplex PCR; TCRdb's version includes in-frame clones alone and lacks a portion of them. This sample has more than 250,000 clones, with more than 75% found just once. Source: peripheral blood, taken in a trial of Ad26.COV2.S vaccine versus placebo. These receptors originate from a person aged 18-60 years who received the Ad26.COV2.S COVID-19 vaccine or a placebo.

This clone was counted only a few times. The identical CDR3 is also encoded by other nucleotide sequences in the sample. CDR3: CASSLSDEQYF. The CDR3 region has the DNA TGTGCCAGCAGCTTAAGTGACGAGCAGTACTTC. The chain combines TRBV7-9 with TRBJ2-7; D unclear. Trimming took off 2 bases at V and 5 bases at J, with 4 bases between the two ends. Germline CDR1 is SEHNR and CDR2 is FQNEAQ (reference sequence). The CDR3 runs to 11 residues.

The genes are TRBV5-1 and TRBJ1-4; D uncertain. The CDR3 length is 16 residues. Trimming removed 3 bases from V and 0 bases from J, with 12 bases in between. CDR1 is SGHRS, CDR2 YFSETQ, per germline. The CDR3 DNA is TGCGCCAGCAGCTCATCAGAGACGGCAACTAATGAAAAACTGTTTTTT. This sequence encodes CASSSSETATNEKLFF.

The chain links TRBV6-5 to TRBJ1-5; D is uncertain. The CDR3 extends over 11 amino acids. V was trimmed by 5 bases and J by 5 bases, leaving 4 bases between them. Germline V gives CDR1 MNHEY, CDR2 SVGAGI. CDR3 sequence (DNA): TGTGCCAGCAGTACCCATCAGCCCCAGCATTTT. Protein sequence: CASSTHQPQHF.

This chain's CDR3 is CASSLTGTSNTGELFF. CDR3 nucleotide sequence: TGTGCCAGCAGCTTAACGGGGACTTCGAACACCGGGGAGCTGTTTTTT. The rearrangement links TRBV7-3 to TRBJ2-2; a weak D match, TRBD2 (6 bases). CDR1 and CDR2 from the germline V gene are SGHTA and FQGTGA. The CDR3 runs 16 residues. With 0 bases removed from V and 0 bases from J, the gap between germline ends came to 8 bases.

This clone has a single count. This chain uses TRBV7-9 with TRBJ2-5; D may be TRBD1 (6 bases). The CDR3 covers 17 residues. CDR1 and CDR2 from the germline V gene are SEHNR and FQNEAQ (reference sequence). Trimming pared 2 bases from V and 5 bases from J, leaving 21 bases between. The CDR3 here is CASSLSVGQFAMETQYF. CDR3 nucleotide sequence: TGTGCCAGCAGCTTATCGGTCGGACAGTTCGCGATGGAGACCCAGTACTTC. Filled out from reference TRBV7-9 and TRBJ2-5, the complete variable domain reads DTGVSQNPRHKITKRGQNVTFRCDPISEHNRLYWYRQTLGQGPEFLTYFQNEAQLEKSRLLSDRFSAERPKGSFSTLEIQRTEQGDSAMYLCASSLSVGQFAMETQYFGPGTRLLVL.

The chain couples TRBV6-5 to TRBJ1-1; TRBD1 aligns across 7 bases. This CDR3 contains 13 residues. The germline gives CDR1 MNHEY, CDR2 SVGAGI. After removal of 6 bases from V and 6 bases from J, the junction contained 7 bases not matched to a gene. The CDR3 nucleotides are TGTGCCAGCAGGGCCCGACAGGGCGCTGAAGCTTTCTTT. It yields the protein CASRARQGAEAFF.

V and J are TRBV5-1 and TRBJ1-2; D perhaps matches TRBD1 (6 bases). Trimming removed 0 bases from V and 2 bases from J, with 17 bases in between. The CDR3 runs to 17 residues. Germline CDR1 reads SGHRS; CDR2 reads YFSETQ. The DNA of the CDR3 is TGCGCCAGCAGCTTGGGAGGACAGAAGTACACAAACTATGGCTACACCTTC. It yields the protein CASSLGGQKYTNYGYTF. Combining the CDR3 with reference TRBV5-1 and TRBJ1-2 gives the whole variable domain KAGVTQTPRYLIKTRGQQVTLSCSPISGHRSVSWYQQTPGQGLQFLFEYFSETQRNKGNFPGRFSGRQFSNSRSEMNVSTLELGDSALYLCASSLGGQKYTNYGYTFGSGTRLTVV.

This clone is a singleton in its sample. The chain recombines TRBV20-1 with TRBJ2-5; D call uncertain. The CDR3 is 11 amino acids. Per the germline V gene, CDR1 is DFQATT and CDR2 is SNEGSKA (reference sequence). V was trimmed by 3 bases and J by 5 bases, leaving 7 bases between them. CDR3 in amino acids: CSASTRETQYF. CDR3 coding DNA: TGCAGTGCTAGTACACGGGAGACCCAGTACTTC.

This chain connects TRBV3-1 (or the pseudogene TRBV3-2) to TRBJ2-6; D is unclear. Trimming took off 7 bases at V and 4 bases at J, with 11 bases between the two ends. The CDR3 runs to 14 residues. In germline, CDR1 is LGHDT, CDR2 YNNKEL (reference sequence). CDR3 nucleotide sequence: TGTGCCAGCACGACGGTTCTGGGGGCCAACGTCCTGACTTTC. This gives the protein CASTTVLGANVLTF.

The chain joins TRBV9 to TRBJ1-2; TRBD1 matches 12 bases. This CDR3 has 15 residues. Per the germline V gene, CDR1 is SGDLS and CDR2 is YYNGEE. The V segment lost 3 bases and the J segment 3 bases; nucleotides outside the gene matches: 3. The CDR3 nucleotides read TGTGCCAGCAGCGCCGGGACAGGGGGCCACTATGGCTACACCTTC. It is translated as CASSAGTGGHYGYTF.

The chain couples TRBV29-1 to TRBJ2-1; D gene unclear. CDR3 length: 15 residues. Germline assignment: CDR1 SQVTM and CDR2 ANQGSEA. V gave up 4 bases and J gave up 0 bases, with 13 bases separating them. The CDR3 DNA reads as TGCAGCGTTGTCCTTTACGGTAGCTCCTACAATGAGCAGTTCTTC. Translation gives CSVVLYGSSYNEQFF.